These T cell receptor beta chains were read from a single sample in a study of control samples from healthy donors and cancer patients. The method was immunoSEQ multiplex PCR; TCRdb's version includes in-frame clones alone and lacks a portion of them. This sample has about 75,000 clones; around 94% occur once, and the top ten carry more than 5.5%. Material: blood. Receptor source: a woman aged 40 to 55 in good health. Both conserved end residues are part of each CDR3. A D gene is named only where the DNA matches it firmly. The size of a clone is reported for some rows only, either as once, few or many, or as a class for expanded clones.

v_gene	d_gene	j_gene	abundance	CDR3nt	CDR3aa
TRBV27	.	TRBJ2-3	few	TGTGCCAGCAGTTCCCCCGGGGGGCTTAGCACAGATACGCAGTATTTT	CASSSPGGLSTDTQYF
TRBV7-5	.	TRBJ2-7	.	TGTGTCAGAAGCTCCCGGGCCCTCTTC	CVRSSRALF
TRBV7-9	TRBD1	TRBJ1-1	.	TGTGCCAGCAGCTTTCGACAGGGGGCAGGGGCTGAAGCTTTCTTT	CASSFRQGAGAEAFF
TRBV5-6	.	TRBJ1-2	.	TGTGCCAGCAGCTTGGGAATTGTCGAGAACTATGGCTACACCTTC	CASSLGIVENYGYTF
TRBV18	.	TRBJ2-5	.	TGTGCCAGCTCACGACAGCGCCAAGAGACCCAGTACTTC	CASSRQRQETQYF
TRBV4-1	.	TRBJ1-3	.	TGCGCCAGCAGCCAAGATTTTAGGAGATCCTCTGGAAACACCATATATTTT	CASSQDFRRSSGNTIYF
TRBV4-3	.	TRBJ2-1	once	TGCGCCAGCAGCCAAGATTTGGAAGGGACCCTTAGCAATGAGCAGTTCTTC	CASSQDLEGTLSNEQFF
TRBV14	.	TRBJ1-1	.	TGTGCCAGCAGCCACGGGGGGAACACTGAAGCTTTCTTT	CASSHGGNTEAFF
TRBV7-2	TRBD1	TRBJ1-3	.	TGTGCCAGCAGCTCGGGACAGGGATCTGGAAACACCATATATTTT	CASSSGQGSGNTIYF
TRBV3-1/TRBV3-2	TRBD2	TRBJ2-5	.	TGTGCCAGCAGCGCGCCCCTAGCGGGGGAAGAGACCCAGTACTTC	CASSAPLAGEETQYF
TRBV6-1	TRBD1	TRBJ1-5	.	TGTGCCAGCAGGGAACGACAGGGTCCGGAGGGTCAGCCCCAGCATTTT	CASRERQGPEGQPQHF
TRBV5-6	.	TRBJ1-1	.	TGTGCCAGCAGCTTTAGGGGTACGAACACTGAAGCTTTCTTT	CASSFRGTNTEAFF
TRBV9	.	TRBJ1-6	.	TGTGCCAGCAGCGTAGACCCCGCGGCCAGGCTAAATTCACCCCTCCACTTT	CASSVDPAARLNSPLHF
TRBV6-4	TRBD2	TRBJ2-3	.	TGTGCCAGCAGTGATACTAGCGGGGTACCCACAGATACGCAGTATTTT	CASSDTSGVPTDTQYF
TRBV12-5	TRBD1	TRBJ2-3	.	TGTGCTAGTGGTTGGAACAGGGGTCTTCATCCAGATACGCAGTATTTT	CASGWNRGLHPDTQYF
TRBV5-8	.	TRBJ2-1	.	TGTGCCAGCAGCTTGTTCGCAGGATCCTCCTACAATGAGCAGTTCTTC	CASSLFAGSSYNEQFF
TRBV29-1	.	TRBJ2-1	.	TGCAGCGTCCCAAGGGCGGTTGTTTCCTACAATGAGCAGTTCTTC	CSVPRAVVSYNEQFF
TRBV5-6	.	TRBJ1-5	.	TGTGCCAGCAGCAGGTGGGGGAATCAGCCCCAGCATTTT	CASSRWGNQPQHF